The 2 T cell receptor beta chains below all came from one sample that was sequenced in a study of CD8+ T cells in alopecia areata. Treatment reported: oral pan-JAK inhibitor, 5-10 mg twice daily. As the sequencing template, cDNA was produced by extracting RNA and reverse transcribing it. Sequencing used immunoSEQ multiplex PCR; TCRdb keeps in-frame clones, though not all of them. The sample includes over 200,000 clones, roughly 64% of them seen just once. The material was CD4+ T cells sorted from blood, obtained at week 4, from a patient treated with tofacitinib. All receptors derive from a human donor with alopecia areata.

The CDR3 DNA is TGCAGCGCCTCCCTAGTTACCAAAAACATTCAGTACTTC. Translated, it gives CSASLVTKNIQYF. This chain uses TRBV29-1 with TRBJ2-4; D remains unclear. Germline loops: CDR1 SQVTM, CDR2 ANQGSEA. With 7 bases removed from V and 2 bases from J, the gap between germline ends came to 12 bases. The CDR3 consists of 13 residues.

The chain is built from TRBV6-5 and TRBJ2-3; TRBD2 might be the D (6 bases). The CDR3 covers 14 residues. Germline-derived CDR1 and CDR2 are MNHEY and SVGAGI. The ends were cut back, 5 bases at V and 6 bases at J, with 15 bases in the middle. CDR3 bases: TGTGCCAGCAGTAGCAGGGCGGGGCGGGATACGCAGTATTTT. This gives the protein CASSSRAGRDTQYF.